This TCR beta chain originates from a study of control samples from healthy donors and cancer patients. There are 11 residues in the CDR3. Trimming removed 7 bases from V and 2 bases from J, with 5 bases in between. The repertoire was sequenced with immunoSEQ multiplex PCR; TCRdb's copy has only in-frame clones and lacks some. The data hold fewer than 120,000 clones, with around nine tenths observed a single time. Material for sequencing was PBMCs. The chain links TRBV12-3 or TRBV12-4 to TRBJ1-1; D unresolved. This clonotype was sampled from an older woman with lung cancer. The CDR3 DNA follows: TGTGCCAGCAACCCTAACACTGAAGCTTTCTTT. Amino acid sequence: CASNPNTEAFF.